Sequencing of this T cell receptor beta chain was carried out in a study of T cell responses to AZD1222 COVID-19 vaccine. This clone was recorded once. TCRdb's copy holds only in-frame clones and misses some; the assay was immunoSEQ multiplex PCR. The repertoire includes over 55,000 clones, under 90% of them detected once, and 5% to 6.5% sits in the top ten. The TCR comes from an adult who received the AZD1222 COVID-19 vaccine. The specimen was peripheral blood, collected 28 days after the second AZD1222 dose.

As DNA, the CDR3 is TGTGCCAGCAGCCGCTGGGCCTCTGGAAACACCATATATTTT. Translated, it gives CASSRWASGNTIYF. The chain couples TRBV3-1 (or the pseudogene TRBV3-2) to TRBJ1-3; D remains unclear. The CDR3 covers 14 residues. Trimming shortened V by 4 bases and J by 0 bases, and 7 bases separated the two germline ends. Germline CDR1 reads LGHDT; CDR2 reads YNNKEL (reference sequence).